The T cell receptor beta chain described here comes from a study of control samples from healthy donors and cancer patients. Only in-frame clones appear in the TCRdb table, and some are missing; sequencing was by immunoSEQ multiplex PCR. The data contain 200,000 or so clones, just under 95% of them seen just once; the ten biggest clones take up approximately 1.4%. Concerning this clone: One end of the junction is discordant with germline, which a read error may explain.

The CDR3 consists of 15 residues. The germline CDR1 and CDR2 sequences are SGHRS and YFSETQ. Sequenced sample: blood. The rearrangement links TRBV5-1 to TRBJ1-5, with D maybe TRBD1 (6 bases). The sequence was obtained from a man aged 50 to 59 in good health. The CDR3 reads CARSLGGAAGEPQHF. CDR3 DNA: TGCGCCCGCAGCTTGGGGGGGGCCGCTGGGGAGCCCCAGCATTTT. The whole variable domain, filled in from reference TRBV5-1 and TRBJ1-5, reads KAGVTQTPRYLIKTRGQQVTLSCSPISGHRSVSWYQQTPGQGLQFLFEYFSETQRNKGNFPGRFSGRQFSNSRSEMNVSTLELGDSALYLCARSLGGAAGEPQHFGDGTRLSIL.